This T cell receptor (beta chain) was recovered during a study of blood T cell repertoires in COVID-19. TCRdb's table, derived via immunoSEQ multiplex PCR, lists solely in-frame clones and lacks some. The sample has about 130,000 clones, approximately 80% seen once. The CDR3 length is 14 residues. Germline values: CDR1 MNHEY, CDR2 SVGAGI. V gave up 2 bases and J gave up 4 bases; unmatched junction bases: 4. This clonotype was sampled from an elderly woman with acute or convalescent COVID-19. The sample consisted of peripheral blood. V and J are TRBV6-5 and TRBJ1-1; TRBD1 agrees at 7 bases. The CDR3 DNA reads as TGTGCCAGCAGTTACCGACAGGGTGGCACTGAAGCTTTCTTT. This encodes CASSYRQGGTEAFF.